This TCR beta chain was identified during a study of shared clonotypes between healthy human individuals. Participating donors were healthy, HIV-negative adults free of recent acute infections or vaccinations. The CD4+ fraction was divided into a CD45RA+ naive subset and a CD45RA-negative memory subset. Findings of the study overall: Clonotype sharing levels among donors were expected to vary with sequencing depth. Memory subsets generally showed smaller estimated richness than naive subsets did.

The germline CDR1 and CDR2 sequences are MNHEY and SVGAGI. V lost 2 bases to trimming and J lost 4 bases, with 16 bases between them. The CDR3 is made up of 16 amino acids. Note on this clone: As yet, its antigen is unknown.

Data came from immunoSEQ multiplex PCR; TCRdb stores just in-frame clones and leaves some out. The top ten hold roughly 0.36% of the sample, which has fewer than 2.5 million clones, 80% to 95% seen once. The V gene is TRBV6-5, the J gene TRBJ2-3; D tentatively reads TRBD1 or TRBD2 (7 bases each). The source of this sequence is a man aged 18 to 29 in good health. Some clones in this sample may be carry-over from other donors' samples. What was sequenced was naive CD4+ T cells from PBMCs. Subset reported: CD45RA+ positively selected. CDR3 coding DNA: TGTGCCAGCAGTTACACTTCAGGGGGGGGAGCAGATACGCAGTATTTT. Amino acid sequence: CASSYTSGGGADTQYF.